This T cell receptor (beta chain) was identified during a study of blood T cell repertoires in COVID-19. On the study more broadly: The analysed material was cDNA or gDNA that came from T cells, B-cell-depleted T cells, or PBMCs.

As originally analysed: How many nucleated cells were present was estimated from reference gene primer amplification. Assay: immunoSEQ multiplex PCR; the TCRdb copy retains only in-frame clones and omits some. V, J and clone size are taken as reported in that table, and D and trimming were inferred from the DNA itself. The sample has approximately 120,000 clones, 90% to 95% seen once. Those enrolled in Seattle joined during active infection and were followed longitudinally afterward. In its sample, this clone was seen once. The CDR3 is made up of 16 amino acids. With 0 bases removed from V and 2 bases from J, the gap between germline ends came to 11 bases. Germline V gene sequence: CDR1 MGHRA, CDR2 YSYEKL.

Sequenced: peripheral blood. The chain is built from TRBV4-1 and TRBJ2-1, with a tentative D call TRBD2 (5 bases). The source of this sequence is a man aged 45-65 years with COVID-19, enrolled during active disease. The chain's CDR3 is CASSQEARGTYNEQFF. CDR3 nucleotides: TGCGCCAGCAGCCAAGAGGCTCGGGGAACCTACAATGAGCAGTTCTTC.